The 11 T cell receptor beta chains below come from one sample, sequenced in a study of response to subunit inactivated influenza vaccine. TCRdb itself ran the RT-PCR reads through MiXCR, one entry per CDR3 protein. The data contain 400,000 to 650,000 distinct CDR3 sequences, less than 7.5% of them singletons. The specimen comprised PBMCs from blood, sampled 23 months after vaccination. Receptor source: a man aged 50 to 75 who received an inactivated influenza vaccine.

This clonotype was observed a few times. The chain joins TRBV3-1 to TRBJ1-2, with 7 nucleotides matching TRBD1. The CDR3 totals 16 residues. Trimming removed 1 base from V and 3 bases from J; junction bases left unmatched: 8. Germline CDR1 and CDR2: LGHDT and YNNKEL (reference sequence). This CDR3 is CASSQAPRQGHYGYTF. DNA for the CDR3: TGTGCCAGCAGCCAAGCTCCGAGACAGGGACACTATGGCTACACCTTC. The full variable domain, rest sourced from reference TRBV3-1 and TRBJ1-2, is DTAVSQTPKYLVTQMGNDKSIKCEQNLGHDTMYWYKQDSKKFLKIMFSYNNKELIINETVPNRFSPKSPDKAHLNLHINSLELGDSAVYFCASSQAPRQGHYGYTFGSGTRLTVV.

This clonotype was detected ten times or more. The chain joins TRBV15 to TRBJ2-3; 9 bases match TRBD1. The CDR3 extends over 15 amino acids. Germline V gives CDR1 LNHNV, CDR2 YYDKDF (reference sequence). Trimming cost V 1 base and J 4 bases; bases outside gene matches: 3. As DNA, the CDR3 is TGTGCCACCAGCAGAGCCAGGACAGGGGCAGATACGCAGTATTTT. This encodes CATSRARTGADTQYF.

The count of this clonotype is one. The rearrangement links TRBV20-1 to TRBJ2-5, with D possibly being TRBD1 (6 bases). CDR1 and CDR2 (germline): DFQATT, SNEGSKA (reference sequence). The CDR3 sequence is 15 residues long. Trimming removed 6 bases from V and 1 base from J, with 18 bases in between. The CDR3 reads CSASLTGKGQETQYF. CDR3 DNA: TGCAGTGCCTCACTGACAGGCAAGGGCCAAGAGACCCAGTACTTC.

There are many counts of this clonotype. The chain recombines TRBV7-2 with TRBJ1-1, with D unresolved. V lost 2 bases and J lost 0, with 7 bases in between. The germline V gene has CDR1 SGHTA and CDR2 FQGNSA. The CDR3 covers 14 residues. The DNA of the CDR3 is TGTGCCAGCAGCTTACAAGCTATGAACACTGAAGCTTTCTTT. Residues: CASSLQAMNTEAFF.

The chain carries TRBV5-1 and TRBJ2-2; 8 positions match TRBD2. Germline V gene lookup returns CDR1 SGHRS and CDR2 YFSETQ. V trimming: 4 bases; J trimming: 6 bases; junction bases outside the gene matches: 11. CDR3 length: 16 residues. CDR3 coding DNA: TGCGCCAGCAGCAACAGCCCGGGACTAGAGTCCGGGGAGCTGTTTTTT. Encoded protein: CASSNSPGLESGELFF.

This clonotype was detected many times. DNA for the CDR3: TGTGCCAGCAGTCCGCGGTCGGCGGTGGGGTCCTACGAGCAGTACTTC. Protein sequence: CASSPRSAVGSYEQYF. The chain employs TRBV7-2 and TRBJ2-7, with D unresolved. V lost 6 bases to trimming and J lost 1 base, with 19 bases between them. The CDR3 consists of 16 residues. Germline CDR1 and CDR2: SGHTA and FQGNSA.

This clonotype was seen more than once but under ten times. The chain recombines TRBV29-1 with TRBJ2-3; D possibly matches TRBD1 or TRBD2 (5 bases each). V dropped 4 bases and J dropped 4 bases, with 15 bases sitting between them. Looked up from germline, CDR1 is SQVTM and CDR2 is ANQGSEA. The CDR3 is 14 amino acids. CDR3 region: CSVGAGTSADTQYF. The CDR3 nucleotides are TGCAGCGTTGGGGCAGGGACGTCAGCAGATACGCAGTATTTT.

The gene calls are TRBV15 and TRBJ1-5, with D maybe TRBD1 (5 bases). The V gene's germline CDR1 is LNHNV and CDR2 YYDKDF (reference sequence). The CDR3 is 18 amino acids. V lost 0 bases and J lost 6, with 21 bases in between. CDR3 sequence reads: CATSRDFFTGGSTQPQHF. In nucleotides, the CDR3 is TGTGCCACCAGCAGAGATTTCTTTACAGGCGGGTCCACTCAGCCCCAGCATTTT.

This clonotype turned up a few times. This chain joins TRBV7-2 and TRBJ2-5, with 13 bases lining up with TRBD2. The germline gives CDR1 SGHTA, CDR2 FQGNSA. J was trimmed by 5 bases and V by 5 bases; bases with no gene match: 8. The CDR3 is 16 residues long. CDR3 sequence reads: CASSRGLAGSSETQYF. The CDR3 DNA follows: TGTGCCAGCAGCCGGGGACTAGCGGGATCATCCGAGACCCAGTACTTC.

The rearrangement uses TRBV3-1 and TRBJ2-1; D assignment may be TRBD1 or TRBD2 (5 bases each). The CDR3 is made up of 13 amino acids. Trimming removed 0 bases at V and 10 bases at J, with 10 bases between. Germline CDR1 and CDR2: LGHDT and YNNKEL (reference sequence). CDR3 sequence reads: CASSQDMGPEQFF. The CDR3 DNA sequence: TGTGCCAGCAGCCAAGATATGGGACCCGAGCAGTTCTTC.

The V and J genes are TRBV18 and TRBJ2-2, with a weak D call TRBD1 (5 bases). There are 15 residues in the CDR3. Trimming removed 6 bases at V and 0 bases at J, with 11 bases between. The germline V gene has CDR1 KGHSH and CDR2 LQKENI. The CDR3 spells CASSQLTANTGELFF. Written as DNA, the CDR3 is TGTGCCAGCTCGCAACTGACAGCGAACACCGGGGAGCTGTTTTTT.